Reported below is one TCR beta chain. CDR1 is SGHVS and CDR2 is FQNEAQ in the germline V gene. The germline V and J ends were trimmed by 4 bases and 1 base, with 11 bases remaining between them. The CDR3 consists of 14 residues. This record comes from a study of T cell responses to AZD1222 COVID-19 vaccine. Libraries were prepared by immunoSEQ multiplex PCR; TCRdb keeps only in-frame clonotypes and omits some of them. The sample consists of about 150,000 clones, about 90% of them appearing once. This clonotype originated in an adult in good health. Material: peripheral blood, obtained on day 0 of AZD1222 vaccination. The gene calls are TRBV7-8 and TRBJ2-7; D call uncertain. As DNA, the CDR3 is TGTGCCAGCAGCTCGGGTCCTCTTTCCTACGAGCAGTACTTC. This translates into CASSSGPLSYEQYF.